Below are 17 T cell receptor beta chains sequenced from a single sample in a study of cytomegalovirus exposure and HLA in healthy donors listed by TCRdb under 2017. Libraries were prepared through the immunoSEQ multiplex PCR assay. The multiplex PCR relied on a mix of 60 forward primers for TCR Vbeta segments and 13 reverse primers for TCR Jbeta segments. Entries here come from immuneACCESS through TCRdb and include only in-frame sequences with V and J called. Some clones fail to appear in such tables; in the studies checked, an unresolved V gene covers under half of the shortfall, and the cause of the remainder is unknown. The table for this sample lists about 80,000 clones; around 60% of them were counted only once. Roughly 4% of the sample belongs to the ten largest clones. Sequenced sample: PBMCs. The receptors stem from a male donor in good health and CMV-seropositive.

This clone was observed a handful of times. The J gene is TRBJ2-2, the V gene TRBV7-3, with 9 bases that match TRBD1. Germline assignment: CDR1 SGHTA and CDR2 FQGTGA. The CDR3 runs 18 residues. V was pared by 3 bases and J by 4 bases, with 12 bases of the junction left unmatched. The CDR3 nucleotides read TGTGCCAGCAGCTTCAGGGGCCTCGGGACAGGGATCACCGGGGAGCTGTTTTTT. This codes for CASSFRGLGTGITGELFF.

This clone was detected once. The V and J genes are TRBV19 and TRBJ2-1; D is undetermined. The CDR3 has 13 amino acids. V shed 3 bases and J shed 8 bases, with 11 bases lying between them. Germline CDR1 LNHDA, CDR2 SQIVND (reference sequence). This CDR3 reads CASSIPPGYEQFF. The CDR3 DNA follows: TGTGCCAGTAGTATCCCCCCTGGCTATGAGCAGTTCTTC. The full variable domain, rest sourced from reference TRBV19 and TRBJ2-1, is DGGITQSPKYLFRKEGQNVTLSCEQNLNHDAMYWYRQDPGQGLRLIYYSQIVNDFQKGDIAEGYSVSREKKESFPLTVTSAQKNPTAFYLCASSIPPGYEQFFGPGTRLTVL.

This clone was observed a single time. The gene calls are TRBV30 and TRBJ2-7, with 7 positions matching TRBD2. CDR1 is GTSNPN, CDR2 SVGIG, per germline (reference sequence). The trim removed 6 bases at V and 6 bases at J, leaving 14 bases unmatched. This CDR3 is 14 amino acids long. The CDR3 coding sequence is TGTGCCTGTAGGCCCCCGGGGGGAAGGGGCGAGCAGTACTTC. It specifies CACRPPGGRGEQYF.

The chain employs TRBV29-1 and TRBJ2-3, with D possibly being TRBD2 (6 bases). V shed 1 base and J shed 4 bases, with 12 bases lying between them. CDR3 length: 14 amino acids. The germline V gene encodes CDR1 SQVTM and CDR2 ANQGSEA. CDR3 in DNA: TGCAGCGTTGAAGGGGGCGGGATGGCAGATACGCAGTATTTT. This encodes CSVEGGGMADTQYF.

The chain couples TRBV7-9 to TRBJ1-1; a possible D gene is TRBD1 (6 bases). There are 12 residues in the CDR3. V gave up 1 base and J gave up 11 bases, with 11 bases separating them. Germline V gives CDR1 SEHNR, CDR2 FQNEAQ (reference sequence). This chain's CDR3 is CASSLEAGAAFF. The CDR3 DNA is TGTGCCAGCAGCTTAGAGGCGGGGGCGGCTTTCTTT.

DNA of the CDR3: TGTGCCAGCAGCTTAGCGTTTGGGGGGGCCTATGGCTACACCTTC. Protein: CASSLAFGGAYGYTF. This chain joins TRBV7-8 and TRBJ1-2, with D possibly TRBD1 on 6 matching bases. Germline V gene lookup returns CDR1 SGHVS and CDR2 FQNEAQ. Trimming removed 0 bases from V and 4 bases from J, with 12 bases in between. The CDR3 spans 15 residues. Full variable domain (missing parts from reference TRBV7-8 and TRBJ1-2): GAGVSQSPRYKVAKRGQDVALRCDPISGHVSLFWYQQALGQGPEFLTYFQNEAQLDKSGLPSDRFFAERPEGSVSTLKIQRTQQEDSAVYLCASSLAFGGAYGYTFGSGTRLTVV.

The chain carries TRBV9 and TRBJ2-3; 7 nucleotides agree with TRBD1. V gave up 0 bases and J gave up 6 bases; unmatched junction bases: 7. The CDR3 consists of 15 residues. The V gene's germline CDR1 is SGDLS and CDR2 YYNGEE. CDR3 region: CASSVATGAMDTQYF. DNA of the CDR3: TGTGCCAGCAGCGTAGCCACAGGGGCCATGGATACGCAGTATTTT.

The rearrangement links TRBV9 to TRBJ1-2; D is unresolved. Germline CDR1 and CDR2: SGDLS and YYNGEE. The CDR3 extends over 14 amino acids. Trimming left V 4 bases short and J 7 bases short, with 17 bases between. In nucleotides, the CDR3 is TGTGCCAGCAGCCCCGGGTCTCGGGAAGGTGGCTACACCTTC. Translated: CASSPGSREGGYTF.

The chain employs TRBV7-6 and TRBJ2-5, with D tentatively TRBD1 (5 bases). The CDR3 loop spans 12 amino acids. V was clipped by 5 bases and J by 11 bases, with 15 bases between them. Germline V lookup: CDR1 SGHVS, CDR2 FNYEAQ. The CDR3 loop reads CASSPDTDLQYF. The CDR3 DNA sequence: TGTGCCAGCAGCCCGGACACCGATCTTCAGTACTTC.

This clone was seen a few times. The V and J genes are TRBV28 and TRBJ1-1; D uncertain. Deletions cut 2 bases from V and 2 bases from J, with 12 bases between. CDR1 is MDHEN, CDR2 SYDVKM, per germline. The CDR3 has 15 residues. The chain's CDR3 is CASSLGGLLNTEAFF. Here the CDR3 DNA reads TGTGCCAGCAGTTTAGGAGGGTTGTTAAACACTGAAGCTTTCTTT. Full variable domain (missing parts from reference TRBV28 and TRBJ1-1): DVKVTQSSRYLVKRTGEKVFLECVQDMDHENMFWYRQDPGLGLRLIYFSYDVKMKEKGDIPEGYSVSREKKERFSLILESASTNQTSMYLCASSLGGLLNTEAFFGQGTRLTVV.

The chain combines TRBV29-1 with TRBJ2-3, with 14 bases lining up with TRBD2. Germline V gene lookup returns CDR1 SQVTM and CDR2 ANQGSEA. The trim removed 5 bases at V and 6 bases at J, leaving 16 bases unmatched. The CDR3 consists of 18 residues. The CDR3 nucleotides read TGCAGCGTTCTCGCCGGACTAGCGGGAGGAGGTGGGCGGGATACGCAGTATTTT. Amino acid sequence: CSVLAGLAGGGGRDTQYF.

This clone was seen only once. This chain joins TRBV7-9 and TRBJ2-6, with 7 bases fitting TRBD1. The CDR3 consists of 19 residues. Germline trimming cut 5 bases from V and 0 bases from J; bases unmatched to any gene: 13. Germline CDR1 reads SEHNR; CDR2 reads FQNEAQ (reference sequence). In DNA, the CDR3 is TGTGCCAGCAGCCCGCGGACAGGAGGCTCCCTCTCTGGGGCCAACGTCCTGACTTTC. Its protein product is CASSPRTGGSLSGANVLTF.

V usage is TRBV28 and J usage is TRBJ2-1; the match to TRBD1 covers 7 bases. Germline V CDR1 and CDR2: MDHEN, SYDVKM. This CDR3 is 13 amino acids long. J gave up 7 bases and V 6 bases, and 6 bases lay outside the gene matches. The CDR3 protein is CASSPQGSNEQFF. For the CDR3, the DNA is TGTGCCAGCAGCCCACAGGGGTCAAATGAGCAGTTCTTC. The full variable domain, in which reference TRBV28 and TRBJ2-1 provide the parts outside the CDR3, is DVKVTQSSRYLVKRTGEKVFLECVQDMDHENMFWYRQDPGLGLRLIYFSYDVKMKEKGDIPEGYSVSREKKERFSLILESASTNQTSMYLCASSPQGSNEQFFGPGTRLTVL.

The chain employs TRBV5-4 and TRBJ2-7, with D possibly matching TRBD2 (7 bases). V lost 4 bases to trimming and J lost 9 bases, with 17 bases between them. Germline V CDR1 and CDR2: SGHNT, YYREEE (reference sequence). This CDR3 is built from 13 residues. The CDR3 DNA follows: TGTGCCAGCAGCCCGGGGCAGGGGAGGGGGCAGTACTTC. As protein: CASSPGQGRGQYF.

This chain links TRBV7-9 with TRBJ2-3, with TRBD1 matching over 7 bases. This CDR3 region has 15 residues. Trimming cost V 4 bases and J 1 base; bases outside gene matches: 5. The germline CDR1 and CDR2 sequences are SEHNR and FQNEAQ (reference sequence). CDR3 bases: TGTGCCAGCAGCTACAACAGGGGTCGCACAGATACGCAGTATTTT. Translation gives CASSYNRGRTDTQYF.

The rearrangement joins TRBV2 to TRBJ1-4; D unresolved. CDR1 and CDR2 from the germline V gene are SNHLY and FYNNEI. The CDR3 spans 11 residues. V was pared by 6 bases and J by 8 bases, with 7 bases between. The CDR3 region is CASSQLEKLFF. DNA of the CDR3: TGTGCCAGCAGCCAACTCGAAAAACTGTTTTTT.

The chain employs TRBV28 and TRBJ1-1; D possibly corresponds to TRBD1 (6 bases). Germline V gene data show CDR1 as MDHEN and CDR2 as SYDVKM. CDR3 length: 13 residues. Trimming took off 7 bases at V and 0 bases at J, with 9 bases between the two ends. The CDR3 nucleotides read TGTGCCAGCAAGGGGGGGTTGAACACTGAAGCTTTCTTT. Translation: CASKGGLNTEAFF.